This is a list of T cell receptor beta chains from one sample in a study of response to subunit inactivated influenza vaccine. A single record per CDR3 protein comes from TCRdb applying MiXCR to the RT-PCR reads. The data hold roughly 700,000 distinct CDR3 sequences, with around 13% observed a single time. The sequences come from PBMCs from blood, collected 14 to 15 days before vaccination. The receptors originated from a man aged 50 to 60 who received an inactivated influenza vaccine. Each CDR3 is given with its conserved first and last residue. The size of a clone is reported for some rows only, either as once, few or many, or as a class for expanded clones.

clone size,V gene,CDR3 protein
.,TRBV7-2,CASSFATPYEQYF
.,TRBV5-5,CASSFIAQGGRTGELFF
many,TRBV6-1,CASRPSGGTGNEQFF
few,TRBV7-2,CASSLGGGLSGANVLTF
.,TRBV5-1,CASSVTGDSNQPQHF
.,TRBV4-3,CASSQGQRYNEQFF
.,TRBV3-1,CASSPGWAVRDTEAFF
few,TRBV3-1,CASSQSGTLAKNIQYF
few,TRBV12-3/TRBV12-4,CASSLVTSGRSFSEQFF
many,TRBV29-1,CSVDKGGSYF
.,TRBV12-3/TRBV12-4,CASRIDGLAGGEQYF
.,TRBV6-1,CASTDPGAHTEAFF
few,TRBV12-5,CASGPTGSDTQYF
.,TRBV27,CASSFFRRGYEQYF
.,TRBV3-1,CASSHYSGEAADTQYF
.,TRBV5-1,CASSPGQGQPETQYF
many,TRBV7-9,CATRVPQGVPGELFF
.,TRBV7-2,CASSTLSGRLLSETQYF
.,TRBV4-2,CASSQWVAEETQYF
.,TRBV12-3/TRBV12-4,CASSDLGTGEQYF
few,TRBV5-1,CASSLRSGHYEQYF
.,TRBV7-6,CASSHARDTSYEQYF
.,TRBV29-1,CSVGFQGVKETQYF
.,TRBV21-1,CVSPDGSFYEQYF
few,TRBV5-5,CASSLRGGLNYGYTF